A selection of T cell receptor beta chains follows, all from one sample in a study of blood T cell repertoires in COVID-19. Here immunoSEQ multiplex PCR was the method, and the copy in TCRdb shows in-frame clones only, minus some. The sample shows 98,000 or so clones, 89% of them seen only once. Sequencing was performed on peripheral blood. The receptors stem from a man aged 55 to 70 with COVID-19, enrolled during active disease. CDR3s include the opening cysteine and the closing phenylalanine or tryptophan. The D gene is left open where the match is weak. Clone size appears in some rows only: once, few, many, or a class for an expanded clone.

.,.,TRBV27,TRBJ1-4,CASSPDGHNEKLFF,TGTGCCAGCAGCCCGGACGGACACAATGAAAAACTGTTTTTT
TRBD1,.,TRBV4-1,TRBJ1-2,CASSHPGGELFSNYGYTF,TGCGCCAGCAGCCACCCAGGGGGTGAACTTTTTTCTAACTATGGCTACACCTTC
TRBD2,once,TRBV5-1,TRBJ2-7,CASSPGTSGRRVLYEQYF,TGCGCCAGCAGCCCCGGGACTAGCGGGAGGAGGGTCCTCTACGAGCAGTACTTC
TRBD1,.,TRBV4-3,TRBJ1-2,CASSPRETGVFGYTF,TGCGCCAGCAGCCCCCGGGAGACAGGGGTGTTTGGCTACACCTTC
.,.,TRBV6-2/TRBV6-3,TRBJ1-5,CASSDPSGQSNQPQHF,TGTGCCAGCAGTGACCCCTCCGGACAGAGCAATCAGCCCCAGCATTTT
TRBD2,.,TRBV5-1,TRBJ2-5,CASSPRLAGVETQYF,TGCGCCAGCAGCCCTAGACTAGCGGGAGTCGAGACCCAGTACTTC
TRBD1,.,TRBV14,TRBJ2-6,CASSQGGQTVLTF,TGTGCCAGCAGCCAAGGGGGACAGACCGTCCTGACTTTC
.,.,TRBV12-3/TRBV12-4,TRBJ2-5,CASSSQGTQYF,TGTGCCAGCAGTTCACAGGGGACCCAGTACTTC
TRBD1,.,TRBV24-1,TRBJ2-1,CATSDSGRGLAEQFF,TGTGCCACCAGTGATTCCGGCAGGGGGCTTGCTGAGCAGTTCTTC
.,.,TRBV2,TRBJ1-4,CASSEGGAREKLFF,TGTGCCAGCAGTGAGGGAGGGGCCCGGGAAAAACTGTTTTTT
.,once,TRBV9,TRBJ2-1,CASSAPPGLFNEQFF,TGTGCCAGCAGCGCACCGCCGGGACTTTTTAATGAGCAGTTCTTC
TRBD2,.,TRBV5-4,TRBJ2-3,CASSLSLAGATDTQYF,TGTGCCAGCAGCTTATCCCTAGCGGGAGCCACAGATACGCAGTATTTT
TRBD1,.,TRBV6-2/TRBV6-3,TRBJ2-5,CASSTLTGGSVETQYF,TGTGCCAGCAGTACCTTGACAGGGGGCTCGGTAGAGACCCAGTACTTC
TRBD2,once,TRBV14,TRBJ2-1,CASSQVPSGSEQFF,TGTGCCAGCAGCCAAGTCCCTAGCGGGAGTGAGCAGTTCTTC
TRBD1,once,TRBV6-5,TRBJ1-6,CASTQGAYNSPLHF,TGTGCCAGTACCCAGGGGGCCTATAATTCACCCCTCCACTTT
.,.,TRBV30,TRBJ1-1,CAWSARTEAFF,TGTGCCTGGAGTGCCCGGACTGAAGCTTTCTTT
.,.,TRBV19,TRBJ1-1,CASSTQGNTEAFF,TGTGCCAGTAGTACACAGGGGAACACTGAAGCTTTCTTT
TRBD1,.,TRBV19,TRBJ1-1,CASSWDRGFDGAFF,TGTGCCAGTAGTTGGGACAGGGGGTTTGATGGAGCTTTCTTT
.,few,TRBV28,TRBJ2-7,CASSRRTLTYEQYF,TGTGCCAGCAGTCGACGGACACTGACCTACGAGCAGTACTTC
TRBD1,.,TRBV25-1,TRBJ2-5,CASSEWTGGLETQYF,TGTGCCAGCAGTGAATGGACAGGGGGCCTGGAGACCCAGTACTTC
TRBD2,few,TRBV7-9,TRBJ2-3,CASSSGLAFTDTQYF,TGTGCCAGCAGCTCAGGACTAGCGTTCACAGATACGCAGTATTTT
.,.,TRBV9,TRBJ1-2,CASSPPVGGYTF,TGTGCCAGCAGCCCGCCAGTCGGGGGCTACACCTTC
.,.,TRBV9,TRBJ1-2,CASSGEGVYGYTF,TGTGCCAGCAGCGGAGAGGGAGTTTATGGCTACACCTTC
.,.,TRBV6-5,TRBJ2-1,CASSYLRGLDEQFF,TGTGCCAGCAGTTACCTGCGGGGTTTAGATGAGCAGTTCTTC
.,.,TRBV7-6,TRBJ1-2,CASSLRWVGLPLGGGGYTF,TGTGCCAGCAGCTTACGTTGGGTGGGCCTACCCCTAGGGGGAGGGGGCTACACCTTC
.,once,TRBV7-2,TRBJ2-5,CASSMDSASETQYF,TGTGCCAGCAGCATGGACAGCGCCTCAGAGACCCAGTACTTC
.,.,TRBV12-3/TRBV12-4,TRBJ1-3,CASDRRGNTIYF,TGTGCCAGTGATCGCAGGGGAAACACCATATATTTT
TRBD2,.,TRBV7-2,TRBJ2-1,CASSLEGSGLAGVEQFF,TGTGCCAGCAGCTTAGAGGGGTCCGGACTAGCGGGAGTTGAGCAGTTCTTC
TRBD2,few,TRBV9,TRBJ2-7,CASSVGGRSNEQYF,TGTGCCAGCAGCGTCGGCGGGAGATCGAACGAGCAGTACTTC
TRBD1,.,TRBV18,TRBJ1-1,CASSSNAQGASTEAFF,TGTGCCAGCTCATCAAACGCACAGGGGGCCAGCACTGAAGCTTTCTTT
TRBD1,.,TRBV7-8,TRBJ1-2,CASSSIQGAGGYTF,TGTGCCAGCAGCTCTATACAGGGGGCTGGGGGCTACACCTTC
.,.,TRBV30,TRBJ1-4,CAWSKVGNEKLFF,TGTGCCTGGAGTAAAGTCGGTAATGAAAAACTGTTTTTT
.,.,TRBV7-2,TRBJ2-2,CASSPRLGYTGELFF,TGTGCCAGCAGCCCTAGACTAGGGTACACCGGGGAGCTGTTTTTT
.,once,TRBV6-5,TRBJ2-5,CASRTPGPQETQYF,TGTGCCAGCAGGACTCCAGGGCCCCAAGAGACCCAGTACTTC
.,.,TRBV15,TRBJ2-7,CATSNYQDGSYEQYF,TGTGCCACCAGCAATTACCAGGATGGATCCTACGAGCAGTACTTC
TRBD1,.,TRBV28,TRBJ2-5,CASQGQGRKETQYF,TGTGCCAGCCAGGGACAGGGGCGAAAAGAGACCCAGTACTTC
TRBD2,.,TRBV5-1,TRBJ2-7,CASSPGLANFYEQYF,TGCGCCAGCAGCCCGGGACTAGCGAATTTCTACGAGCAGTACTTC
TRBD1,.,TRBV6-1,TRBJ1-1,CASSESFRGQAFF,TGTGCCAGCAGTGAATCGTTCAGGGGGCAAGCTTTCTTT
.,.,TRBV3-1/TRBV3-2,TRBJ2-7,CASSQDGGYEQYF,TGTGCCAGCAGCCAAGACGGAGGGTACGAGCAGTACTTC
.,.,TRBV7-9,TRBJ1-1,CASSLALRTTRLFTEAFF,TGTGCCAGCAGCTTAGCGCTCCGGACAACCCGGCTGTTTACTGAAGCTTTCTTT